The rows below give T cell receptor beta chains drawn from one sample of a study of Graves' ophthalmopathy and Graves' hyperthyroidism. TCRdb ran MiXCR on the multiplex PCR reads and lists one entry per CDR3 protein. The repertoire includes 400,000 or so distinct CDR3 sequences, 15% of them detected once, and approximately 7% sits in the top ten. Sequenced input: peripheral blood. The receptors come from a woman in her late teens or twenties with stable Graves' hyperthyroidism. CDR3s include the opening cysteine and the closing phenylalanine or tryptophan. D genes are given only for firm matches. For some rows the clone size is stated as once, few or many, or as a class when expanded; others skip it.

TRBV6-1	TRBJ2-2	many	TRBD2	TGTGCCAGCATCGCTCTAGCGGGGGAATCCACCGGGGAGCTGTTTTTT	CASIALAGESTGELFF
TRBV4-2	TRBJ1-1	.	TRBD1	TGTGCCAGCAGCCCTGGACAGGGAGGGTTAACGAACACTGAAGCTTTCTTT	CASSPGQGGLTNTEAFF
TRBV12-5	TRBJ2-5	many	.	TGTGCTAGTGGTACGCCACCGGGACACTTTACAGAGACCCAGTACTTC	CASGTPPGHFTETQYF
TRBV15	TRBJ2-7	.	.	TGTGCCACCAGCAGAGAGCTTGCCGATCCAATCTCAGGCGAGCAGTACTTC	CATSRELADPISGEQYF
TRBV7-2	TRBJ2-7	many	TRBD2	TGTGCCAGCAGCCGAGGGGGGGGGACTAGCGGGGACGAGCAGTACTTC	CASSRGGGTSGDEQYF
TRBV5-1	TRBJ2-7	many	.	TGCGCCAGCAGCTTGGGGGCGAACCGTGGGTACGAGCAGTACTTC	CASSLGANRGYEQYF
TRBV18	TRBJ1-3	.	.	TGTGCCAGCTCATTCGGGGACGGGATATATTTT	CASSFGDGIYF
TRBV3-1	TRBJ2-7	.	.	TGTGCCAGCAGCCGCCGAGGGTTCCCCTACGAGCAGTACTTC	CASSRRGFPYEQYF
TRBV28	TRBJ1-5	many	.	TGTGCCAGCAGATTTACAGGGTCCTTCGGTCAGCCCCAGCATTTT	CASRFTGSFGQPQHF
TRBV7-9	TRBJ2-7	many	TRBD1	TGTGCCAGCAGCACACGGGACAGCGCCTACGAGCAGTACTTC	CASSTRDSAYEQYF
TRBV3-1	TRBJ2-6	many	.	TGTGCCAGCAGCCAAGTGCGGGCCAGCCCTAGCCTTTCTGGGGCCAACGTCCTGACTTTC	CASSQVRASPSLSGANVLTF
TRBV28	TRBJ1-3	.	.	TGTGCCAGCAGTCCGGGAAGTTCTTCTGGAAACACCATATATTTT	CASSPGSSSGNTIYF
TRBV5-1	TRBJ2-7	few	.	TGCGCCAGCAGCTTGTCTGGGCCCCGTCTCTCCGAGCAGTACTTC	CASSLSGPRLSEQYF
TRBV25-1	TRBJ1-5	many	.	TGTGCCAGCTCCCCCGAGGGTCTTTCGTCCCAGCCCCAGCATTTT	CASSPEGLSSQPQHF
TRBV12-3/TRBV12-4	TRBJ1-5	.	TRBD1	TGTGCCAGCAGTTGGTTGACAGGGAGTCAGCCCCAGCATTTT	CASSWLTGSQPQHF
TRBV11-3	TRBJ2-5	.	.	TGTGCCAGCAGCTCAAGTAGGACACGAAGGGAGACCCAGTACTTC	CASSSSRTRRETQYF
TRBV27	TRBJ2-2	.	TRBD1	TGTGCCAGCAGCCCCCAGGGACAGGGGTACACCGGGGAGCTGTTTTTT	CASSPQGQGYTGELFF